These 2 T cell receptor beta chains were sequenced from one sample in a study of blood T cell repertoires in COVID-19. Clones were sequenced by immunoSEQ multiplex PCR, and TCRdb holds only the in-frame ones, with some missing. This sample yields over 120,000 clones, of which nearly 80% are seen a single time; around 3% belongs to the top ten. Sequencing input: PBMCs or T cells enriched from blood (not recorded which). The receptor set was obtained from a woman in her forties or fifties who had recovered from COVID-19.

The CDR3 loop reads CASGPRDRGPFTEAFF. The DNA for the CDR3 is TGTGCTAGTGGGCCCCGGGACAGGGGGCCTTTCACTGAAGCTTTCTTT. The gene calls are TRBV12-5 and TRBJ1-1; 12 nucleotides match TRBD1. This CDR3 spans 16 amino acids. The J segment lost 4 bases and the V segment lost 6 bases, leaving 9 bases of the junction unmatched. CDR1 is LGHNT and CDR2 is FRNRAP in the germline V gene.

V and J are TRBV29-1 and TRBJ2-5; the match to TRBD2 covers 8 bases. The germline CDR1 and CDR2 sequences are SQVTM and ANQGSEA. The V gene end was trimmed by 1 base and the J gene end by 7 bases; junction bases not matched to a gene: 8. CDR3 size: 14 residues. In nucleotides, the CDR3 is TGCAGCGTTGAAGGGCCTCGGGCGGGGGGGACCCAGTACTTC. Residues: CSVEGPRAGGTQYF.